This entry describes one T cell receptor (beta chain). Its cognate antigen has yet to be identified. The record has no base qualities; no much larger clone is one base away. The TCR beta CDR3 regions were amplified from RNA transcripts. The TCR CDR3 was subjected to a first round of RT-PCR using the HTBI primer set and the Qiagen OneStep RT-PCR kit. The libraries were constructed in a second round of multiplex PCR and then size-selected and purified. The libraries were sequenced on an Illumina HiSeq2000 using paired-end 100 bp reads. The published analysis was carried out like this. SOAPnuke was used to process the raw data, with reads discarded if the reads contained adapters or uncalled bases, had a mean Phred below 15, or lacked an exact constant-primer or identifier match. High-quality paired reads were merged using COPE v1.2.5, and each unique nucleotide sequence was defined as a clonotype. MiTCR v1.1 was used to align clonotypes to the IMGT TRBV, TRBD and TRBJ reference segments. Only V-J combinations with frequency above 0.0001, covering roughly 99% of repertoires, were analysed. A TCS score was defined as the ratio of F50 (clonal expansion) to E x V (chaos), with BLOSUM62-based TCRdist applied between CDR3 peptides within each V-J. Welch's t-statistics and random forest reduced around 520 V-J features to under 15, which were used in a naive Bayes classifier (R e1071). TCRdb reanalyzed the raw reads on its own, using fastp at Q25 for trimming and MiXCR for clone calling, and kept in-frame beta chains. Every CDR3 protein is listed once, alongside the most common genes and DNA of its rows. The authors' filters were not applied to this entry. The sample table shows fewer than 450,000 distinct CDR3 sequences, and about 15% are seen once. Roughly 35% of the sample goes to the ten largest clones.

These data come from a study of T cells in Graves' hyperthyroidism and ophthalmopathy (dated by TCRdb to the late 2010s). Study-wide context: Peripheral blood was collected at initial diagnosis, before any treatment. To identify TCR V-J signatures that set the groups apart, the researchers used a discovery cohort of 100 patients, made up of roughly 40 with Graves' ophthalmopathy and 55 to 65 with stable Graves' hyperthyroidism. Whether ophthalmopathy could be predicted prospectively was tested in an independent validation cohort made up of roughly 19 hyperthyroidism patients plus 17 patients who later progressed to ophthalmopathy. The 100 or so discovery patients were randomly divided into training and test sets at a 7:3 ratio. Thyroid tissue and blood T-cell repertoires from about six Graves' hyperthyroidism patients were also compared in the study. TCR Vbeta CDR3 sequencing of 120 to 150 peripheral blood samples (43 ophthalmopathy, 75 or so hyperthyroidism and approximately 17 progressor patients) is reported in the paper. After sampling, hyperthyroidism patients received methimazole starting at 30 mg daily, and ophthalmopathy patients received high-dose intravenous methylprednisolone.

The paper's findings and limits, for the study overall: Sample size was not statistically predetermined, and investigators were not blinded to group allocation. In cross-validation, a model built on a 13 V-J signature told ophthalmopathy apart from stable hyperthyroidism with roughly 87% sensitivity and around 84% specificity, and in testing the same model reached 80%/75%. In validation, the model predicted progression to ophthalmopathy with 60% to 71% sensitivity and roughly 75% specificity, a median of 6.5 months before onset. Most expanded thyroid clonotypes (frequency above 0.001) were also detected in blood, suggesting blood repertoires may reflect thyroid immune responses.

Hyperthyroidism patients were newly diagnosed, had a disease duration of under 2 months, and were aged 18 to 65 years. Patients with uncontrolled infections, other autoimmune diseases, pregnancy or lactation were excluded. Clinical symptoms, serum thyroxine and TRAb, thyroid ultrasound, and orbital computed tomography formed the basis for the diagnoses. Blood from progressor patients was drawn when they were first diagnosed with hyperthyroidism, before any ophthalmopathy symptoms appeared. Ficoll-Paque density gradient centrifugation was used to isolate PBMCs from 8.5 to 10 ml of fresh peripheral blood. Progressor patients were initially diagnosed with Graves' hyperthyroidism and developed ophthalmopathy during follow-up. Total RNA was extracted using Trizol reagent, and RNA quality was assessed on an Agilent 2100 Bioanalyzer. There are 14 amino acids in the CDR3, from cysteine to phenylalanine inclusive. Only the CDR3 DNA is retained, 42 bases long and in frame from the first base. Looking up the germline V gene yields CDR1 SGHTS and CDR2 YDEGEE. At the junction V is shortened by 4 bases and J by 6 bases; bases outside the gene matches: 8.

The TCR comes from a woman between 25 and 40 years old with Graves' hyperthyroidism that later progressed to Graves' ophthalmopathy. The V and J genes are TRBV5-8 and TRBJ2-5; 8 bases in the junction line up with TRBD1. The sample consisted of blood. Read as DNA, the sequence is TGTGCCAGCAGCCGCAGACAGGGGATGAAGACCCAGTACTTC. Translated, this is CASSRRQGMKTQYF.